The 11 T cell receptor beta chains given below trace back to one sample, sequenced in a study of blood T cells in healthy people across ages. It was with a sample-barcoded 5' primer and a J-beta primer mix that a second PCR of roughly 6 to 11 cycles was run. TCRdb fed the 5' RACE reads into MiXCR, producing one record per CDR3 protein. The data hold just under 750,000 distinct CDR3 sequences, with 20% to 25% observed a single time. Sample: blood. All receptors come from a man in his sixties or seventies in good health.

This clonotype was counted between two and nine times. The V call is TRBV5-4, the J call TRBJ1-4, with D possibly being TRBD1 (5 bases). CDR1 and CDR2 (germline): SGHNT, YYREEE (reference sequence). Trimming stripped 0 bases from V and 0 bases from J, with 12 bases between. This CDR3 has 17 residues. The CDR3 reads CASSLGPTGATNEKLFF. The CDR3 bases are TGTGCCAGCAGCTTGGGGCCCACAGGCGCAACTAATGAAAAACTGTTTTTT.

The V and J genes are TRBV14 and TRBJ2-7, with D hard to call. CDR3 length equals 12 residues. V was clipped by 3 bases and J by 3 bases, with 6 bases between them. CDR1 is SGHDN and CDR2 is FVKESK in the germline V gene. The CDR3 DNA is TGTGCCAGCAGCCATCTAAACTACGAGCAGTACGTC. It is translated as CASSHLNYEQYV.

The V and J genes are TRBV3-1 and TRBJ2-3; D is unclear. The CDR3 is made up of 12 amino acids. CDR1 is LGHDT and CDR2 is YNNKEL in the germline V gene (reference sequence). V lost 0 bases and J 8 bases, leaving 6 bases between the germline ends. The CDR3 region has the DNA TGTGCCAGCAGCCAAGACCAGAGTACGCAGTATTTT. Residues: CASSQDQSTQYF.

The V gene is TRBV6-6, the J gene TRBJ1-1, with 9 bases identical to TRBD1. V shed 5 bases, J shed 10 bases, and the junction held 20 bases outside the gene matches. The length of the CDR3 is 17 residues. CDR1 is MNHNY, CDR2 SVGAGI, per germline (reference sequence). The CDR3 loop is CASSQITPETGGMGAFF. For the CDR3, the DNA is TGTGCCAGCAGTCAAATCACTCCGGAGACAGGGGGTATGGGAGCTTTCTTT.

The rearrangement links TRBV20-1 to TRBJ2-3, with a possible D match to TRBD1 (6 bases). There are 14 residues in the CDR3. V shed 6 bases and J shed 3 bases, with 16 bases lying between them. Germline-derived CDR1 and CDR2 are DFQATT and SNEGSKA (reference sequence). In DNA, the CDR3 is TGCAGTGCCTCCGAGGGGGTACCGACAGATACGCAGTATTTT. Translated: CSASEGVPTDTQYF.

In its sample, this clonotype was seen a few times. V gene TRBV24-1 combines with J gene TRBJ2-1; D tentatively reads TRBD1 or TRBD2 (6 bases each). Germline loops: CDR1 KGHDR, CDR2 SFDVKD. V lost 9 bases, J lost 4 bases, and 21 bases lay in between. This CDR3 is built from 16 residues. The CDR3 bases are TGTGCCACCGGAGGGGGGACGGGGGCCAGGTACAATGAGCAGTTCTTC. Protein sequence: CATGGGTGARYNEQFF.

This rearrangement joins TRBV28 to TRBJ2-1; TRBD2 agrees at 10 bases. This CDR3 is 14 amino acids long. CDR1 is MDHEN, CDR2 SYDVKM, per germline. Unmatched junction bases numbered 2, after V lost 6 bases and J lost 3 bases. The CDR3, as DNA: TGTGCCAGCAGACTAGCGGGGTACTACAATGAGCAGTTCTTC. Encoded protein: CASRLAGYYNEQFF.

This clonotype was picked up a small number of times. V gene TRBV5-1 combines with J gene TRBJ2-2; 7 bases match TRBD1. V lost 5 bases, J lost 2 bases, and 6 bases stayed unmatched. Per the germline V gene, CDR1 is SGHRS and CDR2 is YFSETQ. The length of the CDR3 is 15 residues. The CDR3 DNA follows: TGCGCCAGCAGTAAGGGGGCCAGCAACACCGGGGAGCTGTTTTTT. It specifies CASSKGASNTGELFF. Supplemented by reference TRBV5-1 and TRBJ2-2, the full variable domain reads KAGVTQTPRYLIKTRGQQVTLSCSPISGHRSVSWYQQTPGQGLQFLFEYFSETQRNKGNFPGRFSGRQFSNSRSEMNVSTLELGDSALYLCASSKGASNTGELFFGEGSRLTVL.

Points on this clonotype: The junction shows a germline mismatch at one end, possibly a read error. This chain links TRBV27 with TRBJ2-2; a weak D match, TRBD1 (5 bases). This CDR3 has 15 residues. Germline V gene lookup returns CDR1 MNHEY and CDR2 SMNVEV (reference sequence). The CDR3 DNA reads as TGTGCCAGCTGTTTAGTACAGGTCAACACCGGGGAGCTGTTTTTT. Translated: CASCLVQVNTGELFF.

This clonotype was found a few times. DNA of the CDR3: TGTGCCAGCAGCCCAGTGCGCGCCAATCAGCCCCAGCATTTT. Protein sequence: CASSPVRANQPQHF. The chain is built from TRBV7-2 and TRBJ1-5, with D unresolved. This CDR3 contains 14 residues. V gave up 5 bases and J gave up 3 bases, with 11 bases separating them. Germline V gene data show CDR1 as SGHTA and CDR2 as FQGNSA. Filled out from reference TRBV7-2 and TRBJ1-5, the complete variable domain reads GAGVSQSPSNKVTEKGKDVELRCDPISGHTALYWYRQSLGQGLEFLIYFQGNSAPDKSGLPSDRFSAERTGGSVSTLTIQRTQQEDSAVYLCASSPVRANQPQHFGDGTRLSIL.

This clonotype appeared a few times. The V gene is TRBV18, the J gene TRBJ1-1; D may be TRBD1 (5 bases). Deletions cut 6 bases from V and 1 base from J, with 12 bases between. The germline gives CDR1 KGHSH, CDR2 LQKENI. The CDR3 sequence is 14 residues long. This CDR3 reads CASSEGRENTEAFF. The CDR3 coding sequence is TGTGCCAGCTCCGAGGGACGGGAGAACACTGAAGCTTTCTTT.